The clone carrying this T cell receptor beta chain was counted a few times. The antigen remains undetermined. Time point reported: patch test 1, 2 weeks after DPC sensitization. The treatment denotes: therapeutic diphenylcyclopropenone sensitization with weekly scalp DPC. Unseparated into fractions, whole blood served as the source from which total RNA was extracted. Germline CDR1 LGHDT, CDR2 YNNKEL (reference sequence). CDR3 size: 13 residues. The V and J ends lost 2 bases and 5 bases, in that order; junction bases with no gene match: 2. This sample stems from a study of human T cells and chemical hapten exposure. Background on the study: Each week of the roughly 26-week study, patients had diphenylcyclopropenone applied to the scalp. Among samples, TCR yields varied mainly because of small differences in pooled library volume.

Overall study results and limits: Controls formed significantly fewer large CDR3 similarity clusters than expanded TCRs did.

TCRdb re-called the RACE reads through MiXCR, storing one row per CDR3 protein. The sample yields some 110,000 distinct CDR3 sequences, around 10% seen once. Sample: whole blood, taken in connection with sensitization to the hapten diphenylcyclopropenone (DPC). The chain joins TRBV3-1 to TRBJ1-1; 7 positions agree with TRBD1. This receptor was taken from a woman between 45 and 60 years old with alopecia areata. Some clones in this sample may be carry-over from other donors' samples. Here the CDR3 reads CASSQIQGTEAFF. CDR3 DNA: TGTGCCAGCAGCCAAATACAGGGGACTGAAGCTTTCTTT. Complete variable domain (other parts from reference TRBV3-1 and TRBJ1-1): DTAVSQTPKYLVTQMGNDKSIKCEQNLGHDTMYWYKQDSKKFLKIMFSYNNKELIINETVPNRFSPKSPDKAHLNLHINSLELGDSAVYFCASSQIQGTEAFFGQGTRLTVV.